This T cell receptor beta chain was recorded in a study of cytomegalovirus exposure and HLA in healthy donors. Trimming took off 6 bases at V and 6 bases at J, with 17 bases between the two ends. The CDR3 is made up of 14 amino acids. Germline-derived CDR1 and CDR2 are MDHEN and SYDVKM. It was with 60 Vbeta and 13 Jbeta primers that the PCR ran. Assay used: immunoSEQ multiplex PCR; TCRdb lists only in-frame clones, some missing. There are 100,000 to 150,000 clones in the sample, with about 1.4% held by the top ten. Sequencing input: PBMCs. This receptor was taken from a woman in her thirties or forties in good health and CMV-seronegative. This chain links TRBV28 with TRBJ1-2; unclear D gene. The CDR3 DNA is TGTGCCAGCAGACTCACGAGGGCGGAGAATGGCTACACCTTC. Protein: CASRLTRAENGYTF.